These 12 T cell receptor beta chains originate from one sample sequenced in a study of Ad26.COV2.S vaccination and SARS-CoV-2 variants. Repertoires were generated with immunoSEQ multiplex PCR, while TCRdb's copy carries only in-frame clones and drops some. The sample records 360,000 or so clones, about 91% being singletons. Treatment indicated: about 20 received Ad26.COV2.S at low or high dose, single or two shots; 5 received placebo; per-sample allocation not given. The samples were gathered on day 63 after the first injection of vaccine or placebo. The material was peripheral blood, obtained in a trial of Ad26.COV2.S vaccine versus placebo. These TCRs come from a person between 18 and 60 years old who received the Ad26.COV2.S COVID-19 vaccine or a placebo.

The chain couples TRBV2 to TRBJ2-1; 8 nucleotides agree with TRBD1. Germline V CDR1 and CDR2: SNHLY, FYNNEI. The CDR3 has 12 residues. J was trimmed by 15 bases and V by 6 bases; bases with no gene match: 10. DNA of the CDR3: TGTGCCAGCAGAGCGGACCGGGACAGGAGGTTCTTC. Amino acids: CASRADRDRRFF.

The V call is TRBV19, the J call TRBJ1-2, with 9 bases that match TRBD1. Trimming at V came to 7 bases and at J to 3 bases, leaving 9 bases not matched to a gene. Per germline, CDR1 LNHDA and CDR2 SQIVND (reference sequence). The CDR3 length is 15 residues. The CDR3: CASTTGDRAYYGYTF. As DNA, the CDR3 is TGTGCCAGTACCACAGGGGACAGGGCCTACTATGGCTACACCTTC.

The chain combines TRBV4-1 with TRBJ2-2; the match to TRBD2 covers 12 bases. Per the germline V gene, CDR1 is MGHRA and CDR2 is YSYEKL. This CDR3 comprises 20 residues. Trimming at V came to 3 bases and at J to 6 bases, leaving 17 bases not matched to a gene. Here the CDR3 DNA reads TGCGCCAGCAGCCAGGCCGCCGGACTAGCGGGAAGGTTTGCCGCCGGGGAGCTGTTTTTT. This translates into CASSQAAGLAGRFAAGELFF.

The genes are TRBV29-1 and TRBJ2-1; no clear D gene. Germline CDR1 SQVTM, CDR2 ANQGSEA. This CDR3 is 13 amino acids long. V lost 5 bases and J lost 10, with 18 bases in between. DNA for the CDR3: TGCAGCGTTCGTGGCCAGCCGACGGTCGAGCAGTTCTTC. Its protein product is CSVRGQPTVEQFF.

The J gene is TRBJ2-6, the V gene TRBV19, with 12 nucleotides matching TRBD1. CDR3 size: 20 residues. Trimming removed 5 bases from V and 2 bases from J; junction bases left unmatched: 13. The germline V gene encodes CDR1 LNHDA and CDR2 SQIVND (reference sequence). The CDR3 region has the DNA TGTGCCAGTAGTCTATTAGGACCGGGACAGGGGGCGCCTGGGGCCAACGTCCTGACTTTC. Translation: CASSLLGPGQGAPGANVLTF.

J is TRBJ1-2 and V is TRBV2; D uncertain. This CDR3 comprises 13 residues. CDR1 SNHLY and CDR2 FYNNEI come from the germline V gene. Trimming cost V 1 base and J 3 bases, with 6 bases left between them. The CDR3 here is CASSEGEYYGYTF. CDR3 nucleotide sequence: TGTGCCAGCAGTGAAGGGGAATACTATGGCTACACCTTC. Full variable domain (outside the CDR3, taken from reference TRBV2 and TRBJ1-2): EPEVTQTPSHQVTQMGQEVILRCVPISNHLYFYWYRQILGQKVEFLVSFYNNEISEKSEIFDDQFSVERPDGSNFTLKIRSTKLEDSAMYFCASSEGEYYGYTFGSGTRLTVV.

The V and J genes are TRBV3-1 (or the pseudogene TRBV3-2) and TRBJ2-1; D remains ambiguous. The germline gives CDR1 LGHDT, CDR2 YNNKEL (reference sequence). This CDR3 has 12 residues. V lost 3 bases, J lost 8 bases, and 8 bases lay in between. In nucleotides, the CDR3 is TGTGCCAGCAGCCACAGACACGATGAGCAGTTCTTC. Translating it yields CASSHRHDEQFF.

V gene TRBV24-1 combines with J gene TRBJ2-3; 7 bases align to TRBD1. Germline CDR1 reads KGHDR; CDR2 reads SFDVKD. The trim removed 9 bases at V and 3 bases at J, leaving 11 bases unmatched. CDR3 size: 15 residues. The chain's CDR3 is CATGGRGGRTDTQYF. CDR3 DNA sequence: TGTGCCACCGGCGGGCGAGGGGGCCGTACAGATACGCAGTATTTT.

This chain joins TRBV19 and TRBJ1-2; TRBD1 is a possible D gene (5 bases). The CDR3 has 15 residues. CDR1 is LNHDA and CDR2 is SQIVND in the germline V gene (reference sequence). Trimming cost V 0 bases and J 4 bases, with 12 bases left between them. DNA of the CDR3: TGTGCCAGTAGTATAGATTGGGGCGCCGGCTATGGCTACACCTTC. Amino acid sequence: CASSIDWGAGYGYTF.

This clone appeared once. This chain uses TRBV5-1 with TRBJ1-1; D gene unclear. Deletions cut 1 base from V and 4 bases from J, with 8 bases between. The V gene's germline CDR1 is SGHRS and CDR2 YFSETQ. CDR3 length equals 13 residues. The CDR3 loop reads CASSLSPGTEAFF. CDR3 nucleotide sequence: TGCGCCAGCAGCTTGTCTCCGGGCACTGAAGCTTTCTTT.

The rearrangement links TRBV28 to TRBJ2-7, with D maybe TRBD1 (6 bases). The CDR3 is made up of 14 amino acids. The V and J ends lost 6 bases and 2 bases respectively, with 14 bases between them. Germline CDR1 reads MDHEN; CDR2 reads SYDVKM. CDR3 bases: TGTGCCAGCAGCCCCCCGGGACACCCCTACGAGCAGTACTTC. This sequence encodes CASSPPGHPYEQYF. The complete variable domain, with remaining parts taken from reference TRBV28 and TRBJ2-7, reads DVKVTQSSRYLVKRTGEKVFLECVQDMDHENMFWYRQDPGLGLRLIYFSYDVKMKEKGDIPEGYSVSREKKERFSLILESASTNQTSMYLCASSPPGHPYEQYFGPGTRLTVT.

The gene calls are TRBV11-3 and TRBJ1-1, with TRBD1 matching 8 bases. V trimming: 1 base; J trimming: 1 base; junction bases outside the gene matches: 8. The V gene's germline CDR1 is SGHNT and CDR2 YENEEA. The CDR3 spans 17 residues. CDR3 protein: CASSLGRQGMGNTEAFF. The CDR3 region has the DNA TGTGCCAGCAGCTTAGGTAGACAGGGGATGGGGAACACTGAAGCTTTCTTT.